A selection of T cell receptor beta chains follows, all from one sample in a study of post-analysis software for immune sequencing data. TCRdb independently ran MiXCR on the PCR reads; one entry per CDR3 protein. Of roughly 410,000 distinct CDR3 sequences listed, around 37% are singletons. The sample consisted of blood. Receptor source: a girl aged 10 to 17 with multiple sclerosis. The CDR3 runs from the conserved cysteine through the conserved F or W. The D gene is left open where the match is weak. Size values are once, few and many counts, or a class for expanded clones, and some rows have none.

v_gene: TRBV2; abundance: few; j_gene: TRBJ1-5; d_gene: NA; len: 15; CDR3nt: TGTGCCAGCAGTGGGCAGGGTGGAAGCAATCAGCCCCAGCATTTT; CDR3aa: CASSGQGGSNQPQHF
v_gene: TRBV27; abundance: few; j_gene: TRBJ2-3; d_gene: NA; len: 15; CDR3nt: TGTGCCAGCAGTTTAGGGCCGTTCACGGGATTTACGCAGTATTTT; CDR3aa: CASSLGPFTGFTQYF
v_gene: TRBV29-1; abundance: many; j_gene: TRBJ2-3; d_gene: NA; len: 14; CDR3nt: TGCAGCGCTCAGACTCGAATGGGAGCAGATACGCAGTATTTT; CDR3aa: CSAQTRMGADTQYF
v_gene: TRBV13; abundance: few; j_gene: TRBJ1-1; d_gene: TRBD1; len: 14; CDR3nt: TGTGCCAGCAGGAGACAGGGGGGGGACACTGAAGCTTTCTTT; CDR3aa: CASRRQGGDTEAFF
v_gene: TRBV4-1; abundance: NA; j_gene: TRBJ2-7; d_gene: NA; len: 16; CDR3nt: TGCGCCAGCAGCCAAGCGGGCAGTTTGAGCTCCTACGAGCAGTACTTC; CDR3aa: CASSQAGSLSSYEQYF
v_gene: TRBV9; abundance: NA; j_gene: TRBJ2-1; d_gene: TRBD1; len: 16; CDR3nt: TGTGCCAGCAGCGTAGTTGGGACAGAGAAAATGAATGAGCAGTTCTTC; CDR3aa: CASSVVGTEKMNEQFF
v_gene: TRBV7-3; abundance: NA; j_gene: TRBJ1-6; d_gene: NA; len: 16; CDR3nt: TGTGCCAGTAGCTTATCGGGTCAGGAGACTAATTCACCCCTCCACTTT; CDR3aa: CASSLSGQETNSPLHF
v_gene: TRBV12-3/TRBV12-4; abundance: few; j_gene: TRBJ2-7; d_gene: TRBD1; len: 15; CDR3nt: TGTGCCAGCAGTCCGTGGGACAGGGGTTTGGGAGAGCAGTACTTC; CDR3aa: CASSPWDRGLGEQYF
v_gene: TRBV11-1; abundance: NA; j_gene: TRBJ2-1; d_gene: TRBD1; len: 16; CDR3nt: TGTGCCGGCAGCTTAGAGGCGACAGGGGCCTACAATGAGCAGTTCTTC; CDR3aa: CAGSLEATGAYNEQFF
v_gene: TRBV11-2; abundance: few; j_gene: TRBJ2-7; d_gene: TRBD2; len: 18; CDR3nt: TGTGCCAGCAGCTTAGAAGTATTGGGGACTAGCGGCTTCTACGAGCAGTACTTC; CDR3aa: CASSLEVLGTSGFYEQYF
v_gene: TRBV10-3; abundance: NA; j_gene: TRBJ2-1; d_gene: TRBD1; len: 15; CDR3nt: TGTGCCATCAGCCCGGACAGGGAGATAGACAATGAGCAGTTCTTC; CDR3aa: CAISPDREIDNEQFF
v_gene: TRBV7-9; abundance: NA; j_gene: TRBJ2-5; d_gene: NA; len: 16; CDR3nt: TGTGCCAGCAGCTTAGCGCCCTCAGGGGAGCAAGAGACCCAGTACTTC; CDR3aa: CASSLAPSGEQETQYF
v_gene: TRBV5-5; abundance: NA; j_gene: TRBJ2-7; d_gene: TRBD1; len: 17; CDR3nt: TGTGCCAGCAGCTTGGTGGGTATCCGGGACAGCACATACGAGCAGTACTTC; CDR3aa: CASSLVGIRDSTYEQYF
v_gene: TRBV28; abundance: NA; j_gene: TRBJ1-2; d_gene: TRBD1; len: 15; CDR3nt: TGTGCCAGCAGTTTCGAGGACAGGGTCGGGTATGGCTACACCTTC; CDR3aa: CASSFEDRVGYGYTF
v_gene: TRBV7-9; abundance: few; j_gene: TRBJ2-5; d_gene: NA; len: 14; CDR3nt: TGTGCCAGCAGCCCTCCTACTAGACTGGAGACCCAGTACTTC; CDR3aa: CASSPPTRLETQYF
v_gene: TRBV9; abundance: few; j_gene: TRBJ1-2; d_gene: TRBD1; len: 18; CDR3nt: TGTGCCAGCAGCCTCCGAGAGGACAGGGGGTTTACTAACTATGGCTACACCTTC; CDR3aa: CASSLREDRGFTNYGYTF
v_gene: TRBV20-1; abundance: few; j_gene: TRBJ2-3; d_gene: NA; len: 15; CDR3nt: TGCAGTGCTAGAAAGGCCTCGGGGAGGACAGATACGCAGTATTTT; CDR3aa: CSARKASGRTDTQYF
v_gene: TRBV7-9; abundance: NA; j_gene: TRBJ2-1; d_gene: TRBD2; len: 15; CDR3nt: TGTGCCAGCAGCCTAACTAGCGGGGGATGCAATGAGCAGTTCTTC; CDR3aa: CASSLTSGGCNEQFF
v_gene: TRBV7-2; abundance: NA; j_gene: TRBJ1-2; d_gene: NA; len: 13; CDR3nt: TGTGCCAGCAGCTTCGGTCAGGACCATGGCTACACCTTC; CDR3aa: CASSFGQDHGYTF
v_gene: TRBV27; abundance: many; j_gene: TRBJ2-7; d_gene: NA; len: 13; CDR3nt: TGTGCCAGCAGCTTGACAGGTAGCTACGAGCAGTACTTC; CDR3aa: CASSLTGSYEQYF
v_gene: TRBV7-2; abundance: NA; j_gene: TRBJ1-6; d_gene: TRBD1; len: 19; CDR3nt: TGTGCCAGCAGCTTAGGCGGGGACAGTTTCCTCTCCTATAATTCACCCCTCCACTTT; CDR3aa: CASSLGGDSFLSYNSPLHF
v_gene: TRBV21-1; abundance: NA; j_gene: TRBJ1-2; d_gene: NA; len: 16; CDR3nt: TGTGCCAGCAGCAAAGAGAGGGGAACAGGGACCTATGGCTACACCTTC; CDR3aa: CASSKERGTGTYGYTF
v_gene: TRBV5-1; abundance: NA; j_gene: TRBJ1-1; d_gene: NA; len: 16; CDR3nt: TGCGCCAGCAGCTTGGAGACTGGCCTACTAAACACTGAAGCTTTCTTT; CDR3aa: CASSLETGLLNTEAFF
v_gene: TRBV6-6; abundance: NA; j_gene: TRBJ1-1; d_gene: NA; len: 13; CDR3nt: TGTGCCAGCAGCTACAGGGATCTGCCTGAAGCTTTCTTT; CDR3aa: CASSYRDLPEAFF
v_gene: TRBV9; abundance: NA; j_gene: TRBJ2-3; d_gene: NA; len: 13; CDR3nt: TGTGCCAGCGGGAGAGGTGTCACAGATACGCAGTATTTT; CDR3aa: CASGRGVTDTQYF
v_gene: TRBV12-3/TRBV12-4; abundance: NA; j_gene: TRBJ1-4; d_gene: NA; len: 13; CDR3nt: TGTGCCAGCAGTTTAAGGACAGTTGAAAAACTGTTTTTT; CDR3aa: CASSLRTVEKLFF
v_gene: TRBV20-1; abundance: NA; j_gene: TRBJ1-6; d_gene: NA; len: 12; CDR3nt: TGCAGTGCCCTAGAACCCAATTCACCCCTCCACTTT; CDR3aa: CSALEPNSPLHF
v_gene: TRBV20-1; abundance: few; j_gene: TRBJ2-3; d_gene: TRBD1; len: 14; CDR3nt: TGCAGTGCTAGGGTCAAGGGGGCAGGAGATACGCAGTATTTT; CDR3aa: CSARVKGAGDTQYF
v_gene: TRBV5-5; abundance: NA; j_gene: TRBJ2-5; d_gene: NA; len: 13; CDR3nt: TGTGCCAGCAGCTTTGTAGCACCAGAGACCCAGTACTTC; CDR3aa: CASSFVAPETQYF
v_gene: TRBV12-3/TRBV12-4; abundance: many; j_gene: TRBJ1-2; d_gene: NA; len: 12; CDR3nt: TGTGCCAGCAGTTTAGATCGCTATGGCTACACCTTC; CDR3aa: CASSLDRYGYTF
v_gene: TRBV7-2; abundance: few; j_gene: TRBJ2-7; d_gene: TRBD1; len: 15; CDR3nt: TGTGCCAGCAGCTTCCCAGGGACAGGGATCCACGAGCAGTACTTC; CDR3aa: CASSFPGTGIHEQYF
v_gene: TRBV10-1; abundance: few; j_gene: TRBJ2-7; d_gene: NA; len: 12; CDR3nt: TGCGCCAGCATTCGGACAGTCTACGAGCAGTACTTC; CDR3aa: CASIRTVYEQYF
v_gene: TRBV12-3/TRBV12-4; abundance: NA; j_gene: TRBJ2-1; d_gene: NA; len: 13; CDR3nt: TGTGCCAGCAGTGGGACGAGACAAACTGAGCAGTTCTTC; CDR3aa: CASSGTRQTEQFF
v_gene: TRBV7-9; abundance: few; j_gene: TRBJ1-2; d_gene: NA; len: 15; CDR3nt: TGTGCCAGCAGTCTTCAGGGCATTCCTAACTATGGCTACACCTTC; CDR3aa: CASSLQGIPNYGYTF
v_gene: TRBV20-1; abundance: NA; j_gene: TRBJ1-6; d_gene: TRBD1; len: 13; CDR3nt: TGCAGTGCTGAGGACAGGGGTAATTCACCCCTCCACTTT; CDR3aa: CSAEDRGNSPLHF
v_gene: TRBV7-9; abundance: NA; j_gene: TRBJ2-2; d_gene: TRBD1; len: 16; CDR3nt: TGTGCCAGCAGCTTCACGGGACAGATGAACACCGGGGAGCTGTTTTTT; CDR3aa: CASSFTGQMNTGELFF
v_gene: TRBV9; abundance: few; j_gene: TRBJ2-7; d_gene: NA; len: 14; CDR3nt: TGTGCCAGCAGCGTAGACGGGGGTACCTACGAGCAGTACTTC; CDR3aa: CASSVDGGTYEQYF
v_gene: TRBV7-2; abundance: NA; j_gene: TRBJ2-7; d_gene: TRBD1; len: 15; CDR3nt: TGTGCCAGCAGCCTTAGGACAGGGCCCGACTACGAGCAGTACTTC; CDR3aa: CASSLRTGPDYEQYF
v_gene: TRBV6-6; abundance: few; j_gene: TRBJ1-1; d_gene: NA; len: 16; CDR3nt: TGTGCCAGCAGTTACTCTAAGGAGAGATTGAACACTGAAGCTTTCTTT; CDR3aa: CASSYSKERLNTEAFF
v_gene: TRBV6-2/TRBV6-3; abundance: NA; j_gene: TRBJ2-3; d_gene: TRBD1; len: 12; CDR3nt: TGTGCCAGCAGTTACAAAGACAGGGAGCAGTATTTT; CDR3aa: CASSYKDREQYF
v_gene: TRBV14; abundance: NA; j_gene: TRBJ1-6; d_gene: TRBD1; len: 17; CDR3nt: TGTGCCAGCAGCCAACTTGCAGGACAGGGGATGAATTCACCCCTCCACTTT; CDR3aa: CASSQLAGQGMNSPLHF
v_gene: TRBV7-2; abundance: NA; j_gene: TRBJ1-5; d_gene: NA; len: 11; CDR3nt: TGTGCCAGCAGCTTTCGGGGGCCCCAGCATTTT; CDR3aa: CASSFRGPQHF
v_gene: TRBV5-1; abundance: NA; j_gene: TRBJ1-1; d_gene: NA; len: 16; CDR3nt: TGCGCCAGCAGCTTGGAGGTCCAGTCTGCGAACACTGAAGCTTTCTTT; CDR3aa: CASSLEVQSANTEAFF
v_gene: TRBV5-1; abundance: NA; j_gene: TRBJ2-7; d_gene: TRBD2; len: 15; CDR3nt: TGCGCCAGCAGCTTGGGTCTAGCGGGCCAGTACGAGCAGTACTTC; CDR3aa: CASSLGLAGQYEQYF
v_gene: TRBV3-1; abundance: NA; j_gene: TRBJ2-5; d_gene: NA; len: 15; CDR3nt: TGTGCCAGCAGCCCCGGCCTAGTCGGGAAGGAGACCCAGTACTTC; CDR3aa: CASSPGLVGKETQYF
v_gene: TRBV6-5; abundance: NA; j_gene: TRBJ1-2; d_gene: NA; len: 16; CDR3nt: TGTGCCAGCAGCCCCGACACCGATGGACATAACTATGGCTACACCTTC; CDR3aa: CASSPDTDGHNYGYTF
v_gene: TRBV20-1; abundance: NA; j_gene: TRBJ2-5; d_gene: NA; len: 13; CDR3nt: TGCAGTGCTAGGGATCGGTCCTCCTCGTCCCAGTACTTC; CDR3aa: CSARDRSSSSQYF
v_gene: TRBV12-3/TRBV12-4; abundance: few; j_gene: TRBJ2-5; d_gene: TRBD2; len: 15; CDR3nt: TGTGCCACCATGGACCTAGCGGATTTAGAAGAGACCCAGTACTTC; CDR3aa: CATMDLADLEETQYF